This TCR beta chain was found in a study of CD8+ T cells in alopecia areata. Looking at the study overall: The percentage of affected scalp area served as the score of severity for treated patients.

This clone was observed a few times. Antigen specificity is unknown. Treatment described: oral pan-JAK inhibitor, 5-10 mg twice daily. Extracted RNA was reverse transcribed, and the resulting cDNA served as sequencing template. Repertoires were generated with immunoSEQ multiplex PCR, while TCRdb's copy carries only in-frame clones and drops some. The sample lists 95,000 to 100,000 clones, roughly three fifths occurring once. Findings and caveats of the study: Expanded CD8+ clones among the top 100, and scalp clonality, were significantly decreased by tofacitinib. Mice showed clearer TCR sharing than patients did, a gap that was possibly HLA-related. Scalp and blood samples kept many expanded lesional clones throughout tofacitinib.

The CDR3 consists of 14 residues. Unmatched junction bases numbered 5, after V lost 0 bases and J lost 8 bases. From germline, CDR1 is MNHNY and CDR2 SVGAGI (reference sequence). The sequence derives from a human donor with alopecia areata. The sample consisted of CD8+ T cells sorted from blood, taken at week 4, from a patient treated with tofacitinib. The chain is built from TRBV6-6 and TRBJ1-2, with 8 bases matching TRBD1. The CDR3 DNA is TGTGCCAGCAGTTACTCGACAGGGGCAATCGGCTACACCTTC. It translates to CASSYSTGAIGYTF.